This entry lists 14 T cell receptor beta chains sequenced from one sample in a study of blood T cells in healthy people across ages. Next came a second PCR, run for about 7 to 11 cycles, which used a sample-barcoded 5' primer along with a J-beta primer mix. TCRdb reprocessed the 5' RACE reads with MiXCR, giving one entry per CDR3 protein. The sample includes roughly 500,000 distinct CDR3 sequences, 25% to 30% of them seen just once. Sequencing was carried out using blood. All receptors come from a woman in her 70s in good health.

This clonotype was seen only a few times. The gene calls are TRBV20-1 and TRBJ1-2; TRBD1 agrees at 11 bases. The junction had 4 bases not matched to a gene; V was cut back by 0 bases and J by 7 bases. CDR1 is DFQATT, CDR2 SNEGSKA, per germline (reference sequence). CDR3 length equals 14 residues. The CDR3 loop is CSAREAGTGGGYTF. The CDR3 DNA is TGCAGTGCTAGAGAGGCCGGGACAGGGGGTGGCTACACCTTC.

This clonotype appeared many times. This rearrangement joins TRBV7-2 to TRBJ2-1; D unclear. CDR3 length: 12 residues. Trimming cost V 6 bases and J 1 base, with 4 bases left between them. Germline CDR1 is SGHTA and CDR2 is FQGNSA. The CDR3 bases are TGTGCCAGCAGTTTTTCCTACAATGAGCAGTTCTTC. This sequence encodes CASSFSYNEQFF.

This clonotype has just a few counts. CDR3 DNA sequence: TGTGCCAGCAGGTCGACAGGGGGCACAGATACGCAGTATTTT. It specifies CASRSTGGTDTQYF. The chain has TRBV2 and TRBJ2-3; 8 bases line up with TRBD1. The CDR3 extends over 14 amino acids. Per germline, CDR1 SNHLY and CDR2 FYNNEI. V shed 6 bases and J 1 base; nucleotides not matched to a gene: 3.

On this clonotype itself: Possible read error: a much larger clone is one base away. The CDR3 carries no conserved terminal phenylalanine or tryptophan, so it likely arises from a read error. The chain joins TRBV2 to TRBJ2-3; D remains unclear. V lost 3 bases, J lost 5 bases, and 9 bases lay in between. From germline, CDR1 is SNHLY and CDR2 FYNNEI. This CDR3 region has 13 residues. CDR3 in DNA: TGTGCCAGCAGTGAGGAAAGTCAAGATACGCAGTATGTT. As protein: CASSEESQDTQYV.

This clonotype has a handful of counts. This sequence joins TRBV3-1 and TRBJ2-7, with D unclear. Trimming took off 1 base at V and 3 bases at J, with 4 bases between the two ends. CDR1 is LGHDT and CDR2 is YNNKEL in the germline V gene (reference sequence). CDR3 size: 12 residues. The CDR3 sequence is CASSQVVYEQYF. The CDR3 nucleotides read TGTGCCAGCAGCCAAGTGGTCTACGAGCAGTACTTC.

The rearrangement joins TRBV7-9 to TRBJ1-1; D gene unclear. V lost 11 bases, J lost 4 bases, and 11 bases lay in between. The CDR3 runs 11 residues. Per germline, CDR1 SEHNR and CDR2 FQNEAQ (reference sequence). The DNA for the CDR3 is TGTGCCGCCGTAGAGGGCACTGAAGCTTTCTTT. It translates to CAAVEGTEAFF.

The J gene is TRBJ1-2, the V gene TRBV20-1; a possible D gene is TRBD1 (6 bases). CDR3 size: 13 residues. CDR1 and CDR2 from the germline V gene are DFQATT and SNEGSKA (reference sequence). The V gene lost 5 bases and the J gene lost 4 bases, with 14 bases spanning the gap. The DNA for the CDR3 is TGCAGTGCTGGAGGGGGGACAAGCTATGGCTACACCTTC. It translates to CSAGGGTSYGYTF.

The J gene is TRBJ1-4, the V gene TRBV6-1; 8 bases map to TRBD1. Unmatched junction bases numbered 10, after V lost 5 bases and J lost 8 bases. This CDR3 comprises 15 residues. The V gene's germline CDR1 is MNHNS and CDR2 SASEGT. CDR3 coding DNA: TGTGCCAGCAGTAGACAGACAGGGGCCGGAGAAAAACTGTTTTTT. Its protein product is CASSRQTGAGEKLFF.

The chain links TRBV28 to TRBJ2-1; D remains ambiguous. Germline CDR1 is MDHEN and CDR2 is SYDVKM. Trimming stripped 6 bases from V and 10 bases from J, with 10 bases between. The CDR3 is 11 amino acids. CDR3 residues: CASSLRWEQFF. In DNA form, the CDR3 reads TGTGCCAGCAGCCTGAGGTGGGAGCAGTTCTTC.

The chain links TRBV19 to TRBJ2-7; 12 nucleotides line up with TRBD1. CDR3 length: 14 residues. Germline-derived CDR1 and CDR2 are LNHDA and SQIVND (reference sequence). Trimming at V came to 3 bases and at J to 7 bases, leaving 4 bases not matched to a gene. The CDR3 coding sequence is TGTGCCAGTAGTATTGGGACAGGGGGCTGGGAGCAGTACTTC. Translated, it gives CASSIGTGGWEQYF.

The chain couples TRBV5-1 to TRBJ1-4; no clear D gene. CDR3 length equals 13 residues. Germline-derived CDR1 and CDR2 are SGHRS and YFSETQ. The V end was cut by 0 bases, the J end by 8 bases, with 8 bases between. The CDR3 is CASSLAFGEKLFF. DNA of the CDR3: TGCGCCAGCAGCTTGGCTTTCGGAGAAAAACTGTTTTTT.

This clonotype has more than one count but fewer than ten. The rearrangement uses TRBV5-1 and TRBJ2-4; the D gene is possibly TRBD1 (6 bases). The CDR3 loop spans 12 amino acids. The V and J ends lost 4 bases and 6 bases respectively, with 8 bases between them. Per germline, CDR1 SGHRS and CDR2 YFSETQ. The chain's CDR3 is CASSADRNIQYF. For the CDR3, the DNA is TGCGCCAGCAGCGCGGACAGAAACATTCAGTACTTC.

This clonotype was counted a few times. The chain combines TRBV5-1 with TRBJ1-2, with D tentatively TRBD1 (5 bases). The CDR3 runs 15 residues. V was cut by 4 bases and J by 4 bases, with 17 bases left in between. In germline, CDR1 is SGHRS, CDR2 YFSETQ. The DNA for the CDR3 is TGCGCCAGCAGCATAAAAACCGGGACGTTCTATGGCTACACCTTC. Translating gives CASSIKTGTFYGYTF.

CDR3 sequence: CASSTGTNDYEQYF. CDR3 DNA: TGTGCCAGCAGTACCGGGACAAATGACTACGAGCAGTACTTC. V usage is TRBV6-5 and J usage is TRBJ2-7; tentative D call: TRBD1 (6 bases). V dropped 5 bases and J dropped 3 bases, with 14 bases sitting between them. Germline loops: CDR1 MNHEY, CDR2 SVGAGI. This CDR3 has 14 amino acids.